A single sample gave rise to the 22 T cell receptor beta chains below, sequenced in a study of glioma-infiltrating T cells after dendritic cell vaccination. Clones were read by immunoSEQ multiplex PCR, and TCRdb kept only the in-frame ones, dropping some. In the table there are some 100,000 clones, approximately 81% of which are singletons. Specimen: blood, collected before dendritic cell vaccination. Every receptor here comes from a human donor with glioblastoma.

In DNA form, the CDR3 reads TGTGCCAGCAGCACCGGGACAGGGGGCTCCACCGGGGAGCTGTTTTTT. Its protein product is CASSTGTGGSTGELFF. The J gene is TRBJ2-2, the V gene TRBV7-6, with TRBD1 identical over 12 bases. The CDR3 is 16 amino acids. Looked up from germline, CDR1 is SGHVS and CDR2 is FNYEAQ. Trimming removed 5 bases from V and 4 bases from J; junction bases left unmatched: 5. Variable domain in full (rest from reference TRBV7-6 and TRBJ2-2): GAGVSQSPRYKVTKRGQDVALRCDPISGHVSLYWYRQALGQGPEFLTYFNYEAQQDKSGLPNDRFSAERPEGSISTLTIQRTEQRDSAMYRCASSTGTGGSTGELFFGEGSRLTVL.

V gene TRBV7-9 combines with J gene TRBJ2-5; 10 bases align to TRBD1. Germline V gene sequence: CDR1 SEHNR, CDR2 FQNEAQ (reference sequence). J gave up 1 base and V 5 bases, and 13 bases lay outside the gene matches. This CDR3 spans 18 amino acids. The CDR3 here is CASSTTYLRDRGQETQYF. The CDR3, as DNA: TGTGCCAGCAGCACTACTTACCTCCGGGACAGGGGCCAAGAGACCCAGTACTTC.

This rearrangement joins TRBV14 to TRBJ1-1; TRBD1 matches at 8 bases. With V trimmed by 6 bases and J by 1 base, 7 bases remained unmatched. The CDR3 loop spans 15 amino acids. CDR1 and CDR2 from the germline V gene are SGHDN and FVKESK. The CDR3 region is CASSDNRGWNTEAFF. The CDR3, as DNA: TGTGCCAGCAGTGATAACAGGGGGTGGAACACTGAAGCTTTCTTT.

The chain is built from TRBV6-1 and TRBJ1-5; perhaps TRBD1 as D (5 bases). This CDR3 contains 12 residues. Germline CDR1 is MNHNS and CDR2 is SASEGT. Trimming cost V 7 bases and J 10 bases, with 14 bases left between them. In DNA, the CDR3 is TGTGCCAGCACCCTGTCTCAGGGCCCCCAGCATTTT. Its translation is CASTLSQGPQHF.

The rearrangement links TRBV6-5 to TRBJ2-7; 8 bases fit TRBD2. The length of the CDR3 is 12 residues. From germline, CDR1 is MNHEY and CDR2 SVGAGI. V dropped 6 bases and J dropped 5; count of bases not matched to a gene: 3. CDR3 sequence reads: CASSRRGDEQYF. CDR3 nucleotides: TGTGCCAGCAGCCGGCGGGGGGACGAGCAGTACTTC.

The V gene is TRBV16, the J gene TRBJ1-1; 8 bases are shared with TRBD1. CDR3 length equals 16 residues. The trim removed 4 bases at V and 1 base at J, leaving 8 bases unmatched. Per germline, CDR1 KGHSY and CDR2 FQNENV. The CDR3 here is CASSPRTGRKNTEAFF. CDR3 coding DNA: TGTGCCAGCAGCCCTAGGACAGGGCGGAAGAACACTGAAGCTTTCTTT.

This sequence joins TRBV4-3 and TRBJ1-3; unclear D gene. CDR1 and CDR2 from the germline V gene are LGHNA and YSLEER. The length of the CDR3 is 15 residues. Deletions cut 0 bases from V and 1 base from J, with 7 bases between. Written as DNA, the CDR3 is TGCGCCAGCAGCCAAGATACCGGGTCTGGAAACACCATATATTTT. Protein: CASSQDTGSGNTIYF.

This sequence joins TRBV12-5 and TRBJ1-5; D gene unclear. V was cut by 3 bases and J by 9 bases, with 9 bases left in between. The V gene's germline CDR1 is LGHNT and CDR2 FRNRAP. The CDR3 sequence is 12 residues long. For the CDR3, the DNA is TGTGCTAGTGGTTTCCCTGACTCGCCCCAGCATTTT. This sequence encodes CASGFPDSPQHF.

V usage is TRBV27 and J usage is TRBJ1-4, with 7 bases matching TRBD1. The CDR3 spans 14 residues. CDR1 and CDR2 (germline): MNHEY, SMNVEV (reference sequence). The junction had 3 bases not matched to a gene; V was cut back by 4 bases and J by 4 bases. In nucleotides, the CDR3 is TGTGCCAGCAGTTGGACAGGAGATAATGAAAAACTGTTTTTT. Translating it yields CASSWTGDNEKLFF.

The chain combines TRBV5-1 with TRBJ1-1; 9 bases match TRBD1. The CDR3 has 17 amino acids. CDR1 SGHRS and CDR2 YFSETQ come from the germline V gene. J lost 3 bases, V lost 0 bases, and 9 bases had no gene match. The CDR3 protein is CASSLELGQGWDTEAFF. The CDR3 DNA sequence: TGCGCCAGCAGCTTGGAACTCGGACAGGGGTGGGACACTGAAGCTTTCTTT.

The chain has TRBV15 and TRBJ1-5; D might be TRBD1 (5 bases). Trimming shortened V by 5 bases and J by 9 bases, and 14 bases separated the two germline ends. CDR1 is LNHNV, CDR2 YYDKDF, per germline (reference sequence). The CDR3 consists of 13 residues. This CDR3 reads CATSPGRDGPQHF. CDR3 DNA sequence: TGTGCCACCAGCCCGGGGAGGGACGGGCCCCAGCATTTT.

The V and J genes are TRBV6-1 and TRBJ2-1; no definite D call. This CDR3 is 15 amino acids long. The germline V gene has CDR1 MNHNS and CDR2 SASEGT. Trimming stripped 6 bases from V and 1 base from J, with 13 bases between. CDR3 protein: CASRLNFNSYNEQFF. Written as DNA, the CDR3 is TGTGCCAGCAGGCTAAACTTTAATTCCTACAATGAGCAGTTCTTC.

The chain employs TRBV5-1 and TRBJ1-1, with 8 bases lining up with TRBD1. V dropped 2 bases and J dropped 9; count of bases not matched to a gene: 6. Per the germline V gene, CDR1 is SGHRS and CDR2 is YFSETQ. This CDR3 spans 13 amino acids. Written as DNA, the CDR3 is TGCGCCAGCAGCTTCGACGGACAGGGTAAAGCTTTCTTT. Translated, it gives CASSFDGQGKAFF. Combining the CDR3 with reference TRBV5-1 and TRBJ1-1 gives the whole variable domain KAGVTQTPRYLIKTRGQQVTLSCSPISGHRSVSWYQQTPGQGLQFLFEYFSETQRNKGNFPGRFSGRQFSNSRSEMNVSTLELGDSALYLCASSFDGQGKAFFGQGTRLTVV.

The chain uses TRBV5-4 and TRBJ2-3, with D possibly matching TRBD1 (6 bases). Germline V gene sequence: CDR1 SGHNT, CDR2 YYREEE (reference sequence). Between the trimmed V and J ends, which lost 1 base and 4 bases, there was a span of 13 bases. The CDR3 is 15 amino acids. The CDR3 sequence: CASSLWAGVADTQYF. For the CDR3, the DNA is TGTGCCAGCAGCTTGTGGGCAGGGGTGGCAGATACGCAGTATTTT.

Here the CDR3 reads CASSGGRGESSYNSPLHF. DNA of the CDR3: TGTGCCAGCAGCGGAGGGAGGGGGGAGTCATCCTATAATTCACCCCTCCACTTT. The chain recombines TRBV9 with TRBJ1-6, with TRBD1 as a possible D gene (6 bases). The ends were cut back, 3 bases at V and 1 base at J, with 17 bases in the middle. The germline V gene has CDR1 SGDLS and CDR2 YYNGEE. This CDR3 region has 18 residues.

This rearrangement joins TRBV7-9 to TRBJ2-1, with D tentatively TRBD2 (6 bases). The V gene's germline CDR1 is SEHNR and CDR2 FQNEAQ (reference sequence). With 8 bases removed from V and 8 bases from J, the gap between germline ends came to 28 bases. This CDR3 comprises 17 residues. Written as DNA, the CDR3 is TGTGCCAGCTGCTCGTCCTGGGACTCTACTAGCCTGGATGAGCAGTTCTTC. Translated, it gives CASCSSWDSTSLDEQFF.

V and J are TRBV7-2 and TRBJ1-2; no definite D call. CDR1 and CDR2 (germline): SGHTA, FQGNSA. The CDR3 length is 15 residues. Deletions cut 5 bases from V and 0 bases from J, with 13 bases between. CDR3 sequence reads: CASSRSQAANYGYTF. Written as DNA, the CDR3 is TGTGCCAGCAGCCGTTCCCAGGCAGCTAACTATGGCTACACCTTC.

The gene calls are TRBV12-2 and TRBJ1-1. TRBV12-2 is a recognized pseudogene. There are 11 residues in the CDR3. The CDR3 DNA reads TGTGCAAGTCGCTTCCTCACTGAAGCTTTCTTT. It codes for CASRFLTEAFF.

This chain connects TRBV5-1 to TRBJ2-5; D possibly corresponds to TRBD1 (5 bases). The V gene's germline CDR1 is SGHRS and CDR2 YFSETQ. This CDR3 contains 13 residues. V lost 5 bases and J lost 5, with 13 bases in between. The CDR3 protein is CASSFQGRETQYF. The DNA for the CDR3 is TGCGCCAGCAGTTTTCAGGGTCGGGAGACCCAGTACTTC.

The V and J genes are TRBV5-1 and TRBJ2-5; unclear D gene. Per germline, CDR1 SGHRS and CDR2 YFSETQ. V lost 5 bases and J lost 1, with 12 bases in between. This CDR3 comprises 14 residues. The CDR3 coding sequence is TGCGCCAGCAGGTTGCAGGTAGGCCAAGAGACCCAGTACTTC. Amino acids: CASRLQVGQETQYF.

CDR3 region: CASSYSNAGADYGYTF. DNA for the CDR3: TGTGCCAGCAGTTACTCGAATGCAGGGGCGGACTATGGCTACACCTTC. The V call is TRBV6-5, the J call TRBJ1-2; tentative D call: TRBD1 (6 bases). CDR1 and CDR2 (germline): MNHEY, SVGAGI. V was clipped by 0 bases and J by 3 bases, with 14 bases between them. This CDR3 is built from 16 residues.

V is TRBV7-3 and J is TRBJ2-5; TRBD2 aligns across 8 bases. CDR3 length: 16 amino acids. Germline V gene sequence: CDR1 SGHTA, CDR2 FQGTGA. Trimming at V came to 5 bases and at J to 5 bases, leaving 13 bases not matched to a gene. The CDR3 protein is CASSPTLGGGRETQYF. Written as DNA, the CDR3 is TGTGCCAGCAGCCCAACTCTCGGGGGGGGTAGGGAGACCCAGTACTTC.